The 11 T cell receptor beta chains below come from one sample, sequenced in a study of shared T cell receptors in the human thymus. Measured with immunoSEQ multiplex PCR; TCRdb has only the in-frame clones, and not every one. The sample has 500,000 to 850,000 clones; more than 70% are singletons. These data are also associated with another study on human thymus T cells.

Sequenced: thymocytes. These receptors originate from a boy in the first two years of life with a congenital heart defect.

The chain uses TRBV7-9 and TRBJ2-7; 9 bases are a match to TRBD2. The trim removed 5 bases at V and 3 bases at J, leaving 5 bases unmatched. The CDR3 totals 14 residues. CDR1 is SEHNR, CDR2 FQNEAQ, per germline (reference sequence). The CDR3 DNA reads TGTGCCAGCAGCCCAGGACTAGCGAGCTACGAGCAGTACTTC. This codes for CASSPGLASYEQYF.

On this clone: Other DNA sequences in the same sample also yield this CDR3. The rearrangement links TRBV6-5 to TRBJ1-6, with D perhaps matching TRBD1 (5 bases). In germline, CDR1 is MNHEY, CDR2 SVGAGI. V dropped 4 bases and J dropped 7 bases, with 17 bases sitting between them. The CDR3 runs 16 residues. CDR3 in amino acids: CASSSQGARWNSPLHF. The CDR3 bases are TGTGCCAGCAGTTCTCAAGGGGCGCGGTGGAATTCACCCCTCCACTTT.

The chain recombines TRBV7-8 with TRBJ1-4; no clear D. Trimming pared 1 base from V and 2 bases from J, leaving 8 bases between. CDR1 and CDR2 (germline): SGHVS, FQNEAQ. The CDR3 consists of 15 residues. CDR3: CASSLGSETNEKLFF. In nucleotides, the CDR3 is TGTGCCAGCAGCTTAGGTTCCGAGACTAATGAAAAACTGTTTTTT.

On this clone: Other DNA sequences in this sample translate to the same CDR3. The chain links TRBV25-1 to TRBJ1-2; 9 positions match TRBD1. The germline gives CDR1 MGHDK, CDR2 SYGVNS. V shed 3 bases and J 3 bases; nucleotides not matched to a gene: 11. The CDR3 covers 17 residues. The CDR3 here is CASSEDRGAGFDYGYTF. The CDR3 DNA is TGTGCCAGCAGTGAGGACAGGGGTGCCGGCTTTGACTATGGCTACACCTTC.

This clone was recorded a few times. The J gene is TRBJ1-5, the V gene TRBV16; no firm D call. V dropped 0 bases and J dropped 2 bases, with 11 bases sitting between them. The CDR3 runs 16 residues. In germline, CDR1 is KGHSY, CDR2 FQNENV. The CDR3 coding sequence is TGTGCCAGCAGCCAATCGGCCCGGAGTGGCAATCAGCCCCAGCATTTT. This sequence encodes CASSQSARSGNQPQHF.

Here the CDR3 DNA reads TGTGCCAGCTCCCTTCCCTCCTACGAGCAGTACTTC. It yields the protein CASSLPSYEQYF. The chain is built from TRBV28 and TRBJ2-7; D uncertain. This CDR3 spans 12 amino acids. V was cut by 8 bases and J by 0 bases, with 8 bases left in between. The germline V gene has CDR1 MDHEN and CDR2 SYDVKM.

This chain connects TRBV30 to TRBJ2-3; no reliable D call. This CDR3 contains 13 residues. V was pared by 3 bases and J by 0 bases, with 7 bases between. From germline, CDR1 is GTSNPN and CDR2 SVGIG (reference sequence). The CDR3 here is CAWSYTSTDTQYF. In DNA, the CDR3 is TGTGCCTGGAGCTATACCAGCACAGATACGCAGTATTTT.

The rearrangement links TRBV6-5 to TRBJ1-1; D is undetermined. The CDR3 covers 12 residues. Per the germline V gene, CDR1 is MNHEY and CDR2 is SVGAGI. The ends were cut back, 3 bases at V and 4 bases at J, with 6 bases in the middle. Here the CDR3 DNA reads TGTGCCAGCAGTTATGAGGGCACTGAAGCTTTCTTT. This translates into CASSYEGTEAFF.

This chain uses TRBV4-3 with TRBJ2-4; 10 positions match TRBD2. This CDR3 has 16 residues. V was clipped by 3 bases and J by 3 bases; unmatched bases: 5. CDR1 LGHNA and CDR2 YSLEER come from the germline V gene. The CDR3 DNA reads as TGCGCCAGCAGCCAGGGGCTAGCGGGAGTCAAAAACATTCAGTACTTC. Translation: CASSQGLAGVKNIQYF.

The chain links TRBV27 to TRBJ2-2; possible D gene TRBD1, 5 bases. The germline V gene encodes CDR1 MNHEY and CDR2 SMNVEV (reference sequence). This CDR3 is built from 15 residues. V lost 6 bases and J 1 base, leaving 12 bases between the germline ends. The DNA for the CDR3 is TGTGCCAGCAGAGGTAGGACACAGAACACCGGGGAGCTGTTTTTT. Its protein product is CASRGRTQNTGELFF.

The rearrangement joins TRBV6-5 to TRBJ2-2; D is possibly TRBD2 (5 bases). V was cut by 5 bases and J by 6 bases, with 16 bases left in between. Germline CDR1 and CDR2: MNHEY and SVGAGI. The CDR3 sequence is 15 residues long. The CDR3 DNA follows: TGTGCCAGCAGTGCCGCCCGAGGGTACGCCGGGGAGCTGTTTTTT. It yields the protein CASSAARGYAGELFF.